Listed here are 29 T cell receptor beta chains from one sample, sequenced in a study of blood T cell repertoires in COVID-19. TCRdb's copy holds only in-frame clones and misses some; the assay was immunoSEQ multiplex PCR. The table shows 250,000 to 350,000 clones, with around 87% occurring only once. The sample comprised peripheral blood. The receptors stem from a woman between 50 and 59 years old who had recovered from COVID-19.

The rearrangement links TRBV6-6 to TRBJ2-7; TRBD2 might be the D (5 bases). The V gene's germline CDR1 is MNHNY and CDR2 SVGAGI (reference sequence). The CDR3 totals 13 residues. Trimming removed 11 bases from V and 0 bases from J, with 14 bases in between. CDR3 sequence (DNA): TGTGCCGTTACCCGGGATAACTCCTACGAGCAGTACTTC. It translates to CAVTRDNSYEQYF.

The genes are TRBV15 and TRBJ2-2; 10 bases agree with TRBD1. Per the germline V gene, CDR1 is LNHNV and CDR2 is YYDKDF (reference sequence). Trimming cost V 3 bases and J 6 bases; bases outside gene matches: 7. The CDR3 runs 16 residues. The DNA for the CDR3 is TGTGCCACCAGCAGTCACGGGACAGGGGCCCCCGGGGAGCTGTTTTTT. It encodes CATSSHGTGAPGELFF.

The V gene is TRBV5-5, the J gene TRBJ2-7; D not resolved. Trimming took off 0 bases at V and 1 base at J, with 17 bases between the two ends. The CDR3 totals 17 residues. Germline values: CDR1 SGHKS, CDR2 YYEKEE (reference sequence). CDR3 sequence (DNA): TGTGCCAGCAGCTTGGCCGTCACTCTAACCAAATCCTACGAGCAGTACTTC. This codes for CASSLAVTLTKSYEQYF.

The chain recombines TRBV28 with TRBJ1-4, with D uncertain. From germline, CDR1 is MDHEN and CDR2 SYDVKM. V shed 5 bases and J shed 3 bases, with 16 bases lying between them. The CDR3 runs to 16 residues. The CDR3 DNA reads as TGTGCCAGCAGTCCGATTTGGTGGGAGGCTAATGAAAAACTGTTTTTT. Residues: CASSPIWWEANEKLFF.

V and J are TRBV11-2 and TRBJ2-3, with D possibly TRBD2 on 5 matching bases. Trimming took 5 bases from V and 1 from J, leaving 16 bases between them. In germline, CDR1 is SGHAT, CDR2 FQNNGV. CDR3 length: 16 residues. CDR3 sequence: CASSKGFGIGTDTQYF. The CDR3 nucleotides are TGTGCCAGCAGCAAAGGGTTCGGGATCGGCACAGATACGCAGTATTTT. The full variable domain, rest sourced from reference TRBV11-2 and TRBJ2-3, is EAGVAQSPRYKIIEKRQSVAFWCNPISGHATLYWYQQILGQGPKLLIQFQNNGVVDDSQLPKDRFSAERLKGVDSTLKIQPAKLEDSAVYLCASSKGFGIGTDTQYFGPGTRLTVL.

The J gene is TRBJ2-2, the V gene TRBV20-1; TRBD2 agrees at 7 bases. V lost 3 bases to trimming and J lost 5 bases; unmatched junction nucleotides: 9. This CDR3 region has 15 residues. Per the germline V gene, CDR1 is DFQATT and CDR2 is SNEGSKA (reference sequence). CDR3 residues: CSASHLEAGTGELFF. DNA for the CDR3: TGCAGTGCTAGTCACCTCGAAGCGGGGACCGGGGAGCTGTTTTTT.

The rearrangement uses TRBV28 and TRBJ2-3, with TRBD2 matching over 9 bases. The germline V gene has CDR1 MDHEN and CDR2 SYDVKM. V dropped 2 bases and J dropped 0; count of bases not matched to a gene: 3. The CDR3 is 16 residues long. The CDR3 loop reads CASSLQGLASTDTQYF. The DNA for the CDR3 is TGTGCCAGCAGTTTACAAGGACTAGCGAGCACAGATACGCAGTATTTT.

DNA for the CDR3: TGTGCCAGCAGCTTAACTGGGACACCTATAAACATTCAGTACTTC. Translation: CASSLTGTPINIQYF. V is TRBV7-2 and J is TRBJ2-4, with a possible D match to TRBD1 (6 bases). The length of the CDR3 is 15 residues. Germline CDR1 SGHTA, CDR2 FQGNSA. Trimming stripped 2 bases from V and 6 bases from J, with 14 bases between. The entire variable domain, with the rest obtained from reference TRBV7-2 and TRBJ2-4, is as follows: GAGVSQSPSNKVTEKGKDVELRCDPISGHTALYWYRQSLGQGLEFLIYFQGNSAPDKSGLPSDRFSAERTGGSVSTLTIQRTQQEDSAVYLCASSLTGTPINIQYFGAGTRLSVL.

The chain uses TRBV28 and TRBJ2-4; TRBD2 is a possible D gene (6 bases). The V gene lost 10 bases and the J gene lost 9 bases, with 19 bases spanning the gap. The CDR3 length is 13 residues. CDR1 and CDR2 (germline): MDHEN, SYDVKM. The CDR3 DNA reads TGTGCCACCAGAGGGACTGGGAGTGGCATTCAGTACTTC. This gives the protein CATRGTGSGIQYF. Full variable domain (missing parts from reference TRBV28 and TRBJ2-4): DVKVTQSSRYLVKRTGEKVFLECVQDMDHENMFWYRQDPGLGLRLIYFSYDVKMKEKGDIPEGYSVSREKKERFSLILESASTNQTSMYLCATRGTGSGIQYFGAGTRLSVL.

This rearrangement joins TRBV10-3 to TRBJ1-3; weak D call: TRBD1 (6 bases). The CDR3 has 13 amino acids. V was cut by 7 bases and J by 2 bases, with 9 bases left in between. CDR1 is ENHRY, CDR2 SYGVKD, per germline. CDR3 region: CAIKGGPGNTIYF. The CDR3 region has the DNA TGTGCCATCAAAGGGGGACCTGGAAACACCATATATTTT.

This sequence joins TRBV6-5 and TRBJ2-1; no firm D call. The CDR3 has 15 amino acids. Germline lookup yields CDR1 MNHEY and CDR2 SVGAGI. Trimming cost V 0 bases and J 3 bases, with 9 bases left between them. The CDR3 sequence is CASSYSKNYYNEQFF. DNA for the CDR3: TGTGCCAGCAGTTACTCGAAGAACTACTACAATGAGCAGTTCTTC.

V and J are TRBV9 and TRBJ2-2, with TRBD2 as a possible D gene (7 bases). The CDR3 is made up of 16 amino acids. The V end was cut by 2 bases, the J end by 2 bases, with 13 bases between. Germline CDR1 reads SGDLS; CDR2 reads YYNGEE. The CDR3 is CASSVDGGLNTGELFF. CDR3 nucleotide sequence: TGTGCCAGCAGCGTTGACGGGGGGCTTAACACCGGGGAGCTGTTTTTT.

The J gene is TRBJ1-4, the V gene TRBV2; the match to TRBD1 covers 7 bases. The CDR3 sequence is 16 residues long. Germline V CDR1 and CDR2: SNHLY, FYNNEI. Unmatched junction bases numbered 5, after V lost 4 bases and J lost 0 bases. The CDR3 coding sequence is TGTGCCAGCAGTGTACAGGGGTTTGCAACTAATGAAAAACTGTTTTTT. This sequence encodes CASSVQGFATNEKLFF.

V gene TRBV6-2 or TRBV6-3 combines with J gene TRBJ2-2; TRBD1 might be the D (8 bases). CDR3 length equals 19 residues. The germline gives CDR1 MNHEY, CDR2 SVGEGT. Trimming took off 0 bases at V and 4 bases at J, with 21 bases between the two ends. For the CDR3, the DNA is TGTGCCAGCAGTTACTCGCAGGGGGCGACTAGCCTGAGCACCGGGGAGCTGTTTTTT. Translating gives CASSYSQGATSLSTGELFF.

The rearrangement links TRBV19 to TRBJ2-6, with a tentative D call TRBD2 (5 bases). CDR3 length equals 15 residues. Trimming stripped 6 bases from V and 2 bases from J, with 11 bases between. Germline V gives CDR1 LNHDA, CDR2 SQIVND (reference sequence). CDR3 protein: CASRDRRTGANVLTF. The CDR3, as DNA: TGTGCCAGTAGAGATCGGAGGACTGGGGCCAACGTCCTGACTTTC.

This sequence joins TRBV28 and TRBJ2-2, with TRBD1 matching over 9 bases. Germline V lookup: CDR1 MDHEN, CDR2 SYDVKM. The V gene end was trimmed by 3 bases and the J gene end by 4 bases; junction bases not matched to a gene: 6. CDR3 length equals 16 residues. The CDR3 loop is CASSFGTGSSTGELFF. In DNA, the CDR3 is TGTGCCAGCAGTTTTGGGACAGGGAGTAGCACCGGGGAGCTGTTTTTT.

J is TRBJ2-3 and V is TRBV30; D call uncertain. CDR3 length equals 11 residues. Trimming left V 8 bases short and J 6 bases short, with 12 bases between. Germline CDR1 and CDR2: GTSNPN and SVGIG (reference sequence). The CDR3 DNA is TGTGCCGCTCCACGGCGGGATACGCAGTATTTT. Its translation is CAAPRRDTQYF.

The chain recombines TRBV18 with TRBJ2-1; 9 bases fit TRBD2. Looked up from germline, CDR1 is KGHSH and CDR2 is LQKENI. This CDR3 is 15 amino acids long. With V trimmed by 3 bases and J by 6 bases, 6 bases remained unmatched. Here the CDR3 DNA reads TGTGCCAGCTCACCCATAGCGGGAGCGGGCAATGAGCAGTTCTTC. Encoded protein: CASSPIAGAGNEQFF.

This clone was detected only once. This chain joins TRBV10-3 and TRBJ2-2; TRBD1 agrees at 7 bases. The germline CDR1 and CDR2 sequences are ENHRY and SYGVKD. V lost 6 bases to trimming and J lost 6 bases; unmatched junction nucleotides: 7. The CDR3 contains 14 residues. For the CDR3, the DNA is TGTGCCATCAGAGGGACAGTTCAATCCGGGGAGCTGTTTTTT. Translating gives CAIRGTVQSGELFF.

The gene calls are TRBV19 and TRBJ2-1, with D hard to call. V was shortened by 7 bases and J by 4 bases, with 8 bases between the two germline ends. The CDR3 spans 12 residues. CDR1 is LNHDA and CDR2 is SQIVND in the germline V gene (reference sequence). As DNA, the CDR3 is TGTGCCAGTACAGGTCGGTACAATGAGCAGTTCTTC. This gives the protein CASTGRYNEQFF.

Regarding this clone: Because the CDR3 is missing its conserved closing phenylalanine or tryptophan, this is likely a read error. Because the CDR3's place on the DNA is in doubt, the DNA is left out and the CDR3 is given as listed by TCRdb. The chain is built from TRBV6-2 or TRBV6-3 and TRBJ1-1. The germline gives CDR1 MNHEY, CDR2 SVGEGT. The CDR3 is 14 residues long, counting both termini. CDR3 sequence: CASSPSAKVRQPWV.

The CDR3 bases are TGTGCCAGCAGTACGGGGGTCCCTCGAGAGACCCAGTACTTC. Translation gives CASSTGVPRETQYF. The V gene is TRBV6-5, the J gene TRBJ2-5; possible D gene TRBD2, 6 bases. CDR1 is MNHEY, CDR2 SVGAGI, per germline. V dropped 5 bases and J dropped 4 bases, with 14 bases sitting between them. The CDR3 consists of 14 residues.

The chain employs TRBV11-2 and TRBJ2-7; D might be TRBD2 (6 bases). Germline CDR1 reads SGHAT; CDR2 reads FQNNGV. The CDR3 is made up of 13 amino acids. Trimming shortened V by 4 bases and J by 1 base, and 8 bases separated the two germline ends. CDR3 bases: TGTGCCAGCAGCTGGGGGGTATCCTACGAGCAGTACTTC. Its translation: CASSWGVSYEQYF.

The chain couples TRBV10-2 to TRBJ1-1; 7 bases fit TRBD1. V lost 6 bases, J lost 0 bases, and 7 bases stayed unmatched. CDR3 length: 15 residues. CDR1 WSHSY and CDR2 SAAADI come from the germline V gene. CDR3 amino acids: CASREPTGVNTEAFF. The CDR3 nucleotides are TGCGCCAGCAGGGAACCAACAGGGGTGAACACTGAAGCTTTCTTT.

This chain connects TRBV7-2 to TRBJ1-2, with D perhaps matching TRBD1 (5 bases). Germline CDR1 reads SGHTA; CDR2 reads FQGNSA. CDR3 length: 15 residues. The V and J ends lost 1 base and 7 bases respectively, with 16 bases between them. The CDR3, as DNA: TGTGCCAGCAGCTTAGAGGTGTGGGGCGACGGTGGCTACACCTTC. Its translation is CASSLEVWGDGGYTF. Full variable domain (missing parts from reference TRBV7-2 and TRBJ1-2): GAGVSQSPSNKVTEKGKDVELRCDPISGHTALYWYRQSLGQGLEFLIYFQGNSAPDKSGLPSDRFSAERTGGSVSTLTIQRTQQEDSAVYLCASSLEVWGDGGYTFGSGTRLTVV.

The chain employs TRBV6-2 or TRBV6-3 and TRBJ1-1; perhaps TRBD1 as D (6 bases). Per the germline V gene, CDR1 is MNHEY and CDR2 is SVGEGT. This CDR3 has 16 amino acids. Trimming cost V 0 bases and J 0 bases, with 11 bases left between them. CDR3 residues: CASSYSTYRVNTEAFF. DNA for the CDR3: TGTGCCAGCAGTTACTCGACGTACAGGGTGAACACTGAAGCTTTCTTT.

The V call is TRBV28, the J call TRBJ2-7, with D possibly matching TRBD1 (5 bases). Trimming shortened V by 1 base and J by 3 bases, and 13 bases separated the two germline ends. The germline V gene has CDR1 MDHEN and CDR2 SYDVKM. The CDR3 covers 15 residues. CDR3 bases: TGTGCCAGCAGTTTATCTCCAGGGCGGTTCTACGAGCAGTACTTC. Encoded protein: CASSLSPGRFYEQYF.

The genes are TRBV5-4 and TRBJ1-2; D unresolved. Trimming pared 0 bases from V and 8 bases from J, leaving 14 bases between. The CDR3 runs 14 residues. CDR1 and CDR2 (germline): SGHNT, YYREEE (reference sequence). In DNA, the CDR3 is TGTGCCAGCAGCTTGGCCATAGAGGGCCGCGGCTACACCTTC. Amino acid sequence: CASSLAIEGRGYTF.

V usage is TRBV10-2 and J usage is TRBJ2-2, with D perhaps matching TRBD1 (6 bases). Looked up from germline, CDR1 is WSHSY and CDR2 is SAAADI. This CDR3 has 13 amino acids. With 10 bases removed from V and 6 bases from J, the gap between germline ends came to 15 bases. The CDR3 spells CATQGLGAGELFF. CDR3 DNA sequence: TGCGCCACTCAGGGGCTCGGGGCCGGGGAGCTGTTTTTT.